This passage covers 18 T cell receptor beta chains from one sample sequenced in a study of immune heterogeneity within non-small cell lung tumors. Genomic DNA extracted from bulk tumor tissue served as template. A total of roughly 600 ng was used per sample. Several far-apart biopsies were taken per primary tumor during surgery. Patients underwent curative surgery for non-small cell lung cancer (untreated and newly diagnosed). With 32 V and 13 J primers, multiplex PCR amplified the TCR beta CDR3. TCRdb redid the calling of the multiplex PCR reads with MiXCR, one entry per CDR3 protein. Altogether 11,000 or so distinct CDR3 sequences are present, roughly 26% being singletons, with the ten largest covering 10% to 15%. The sequencing sample was made of lung tumor tissue. All receptors derive from a man between 45 and 60 years old with non-small cell lung cancer.

This clonotype appeared many times. The V and J genes are TRBV19 and TRBJ2-2; D could derive from TRBD1 or TRBD2 (7 bases each). V lost 2 bases and J 5 bases, leaving 12 bases between the germline ends. CDR1 is LNHDA and CDR2 is SQIVND in the germline V gene (reference sequence). This CDR3 has 15 amino acids. As DNA, the CDR3 is TGTGCCAGTAGTATAAGCGGGACAGCAACCGGGGAGCTGTTTTTT. This sequence encodes CASSISGTATGELFF.

J is TRBJ1-1 and V is TRBV29-1; 7 bases fit TRBD1. There are 12 residues in the CDR3. V lost 3 bases and J lost 5; bases outside the gene matches: 3. Looked up from germline, CDR1 is SQVTM and CDR2 is ANQGSEA. The CDR3 here is CSVDRGITEAFF. As DNA, the CDR3 is TGCAGCGTTGACAGGGGGATTACTGAAGCTTTCTTT.

This clonotype was observed at least ten times. The chain carries TRBV6-1 and TRBJ2-5, with D possibly being TRBD1 (6 bases). The V end lost 5 bases, the J end lost 2 bases, and 15 bases lay between the germline ends. Germline CDR1 and CDR2: MNHNS and SASEGT. This CDR3 region has 15 residues. In DNA form, the CDR3 reads TGTGCCAGCAGTTCCAGGGGAGTGGAGCAAGAGACCCAGTACTTC. It encodes CASSSRGVEQETQYF.

A single count supports this clonotype. One base away lies a much larger clone, so this may be a sequencing read error. The chain has TRBV5-1 and TRBJ1-4, with a tentative D call TRBD1 (6 bases). CDR1 SGHRS and CDR2 YFSETQ come from the germline V gene. V lost 8 bases to trimming and J lost 1 base, with 15 bases between them. This CDR3 is built from 15 residues. CDR3 in amino acids: CARSAPDRTNEKLFF. CDR3 bases: TGCGCCAGAAGCGCCCCGGACAGAACTAATGAAAAACTGTTTTTT.

The chain has TRBV28 and TRBJ2-7; D might be TRBD1 (6 bases). The V gene's germline CDR1 is MDHEN and CDR2 SYDVKM. Trimming pared 10 bases from V and 2 bases from J, leaving 24 bases between. The CDR3 loop spans 16 amino acids. This CDR3 is CANRPIESRGTYEQYF. CDR3 coding DNA: TGTGCCAACAGACCTATCGAAAGCAGGGGAACCTACGAGCAGTACTTC.

The chain has TRBV27 and TRBJ2-7; D assignment may be TRBD1 or TRBD2 (6 bases each). V was pared by 5 bases and J by 2 bases, with 16 bases between. The germline V gene has CDR1 MNHEY and CDR2 SMNVEV (reference sequence). This CDR3 spans 15 amino acids. CDR3 sequence (DNA): TGTGCCAGCAGTACGAGGGGGGAAAAGACCTACGAGCAGTACTTC. This sequence encodes CASSTRGEKTYEQYF.

This clonotype has only a few counts. The chain has TRBV5-4 and TRBJ2-5; 11 bases fit TRBD2. The V segment lost 5 bases and the J segment 5 bases; nucleotides outside the gene matches: 8. CDR1 is SGHNT and CDR2 is YYREEE in the germline V gene (reference sequence). CDR3 length: 15 amino acids. The CDR3 region has the DNA TGTGCCAGCAGTTCCGTAGCGGGGGGGCGGGAGACCCAGTACTTC. It specifies CASSSVAGGRETQYF. Filled out from reference TRBV5-4 and TRBJ2-5, the complete variable domain reads ETGVTQSPTHLIKTRGQQVTLRCSSQSGHNTVSWYQQALGQGPQFIFQYYREEENGRGNFPPRFSGLQFPNYSSELNVNALELDDSALYLCASSSVAGGRETQYFGPGTRLLVL.

This clonotype was seen a few times. V is TRBV19 and J is TRBJ1-6; possible D gene TRBD1, 5 bases. This CDR3 contains 17 residues. Germline V gene sequence: CDR1 LNHDA, CDR2 SQIVND (reference sequence). Trimming took off 5 bases at V and 1 base at J, with 15 bases between the two ends. In DNA form, the CDR3 reads TGTGCCAGTAGTGCCACGTCGGGGGGATCCTATAATTCACCCCTCCACTTT. This codes for CASSATSGGSYNSPLHF.

Ten or more counts support this clonotype. CDR3 DNA sequence: TGTGCCAGCAGCACCAAGCATACCGGGACTATCTATGAGCAGTTCTTC. Residues: CASSTKHTGTIYEQFF. The V call is TRBV4-2, the J call TRBJ2-1; TRBD2 aligns across 7 bases. Unmatched junction bases numbered 15, after V lost 5 bases and J lost 8 bases. The germline gives CDR1 LGHNA, CDR2 YNFKEQ. The CDR3 extends over 16 amino acids.

Concerning this clonotype itself: A much larger clone is a single base away; this may be a read error. The chain combines TRBV7-2 with TRBJ2-5, with TRBD2 identical over 8 bases. This CDR3 is built from 15 residues. Germline V gene lookup returns CDR1 SGHTA and CDR2 FQGNSA. CDR3 bases: TGTGCCAGAAGCTTAGGGGGACTAGTGATGGAGACCCAGTACTTC. Translated: CARSLGGLVMETQYF.

Details on this clonotype: The CDR3 does not close with the conserved phenylalanine or tryptophan, likely indicating a read error. The J gene is TRBJ1-2, the V gene TRBV5-4; D is uncertain. CDR3 size: 13 residues. V was shortened by 3 bases and J by 2 bases, with 8 bases between the two germline ends. Germline V gene data show CDR1 as SGHNT and CDR2 as YYREEE (reference sequence). As DNA, the CDR3 is TGTGCCAGCAGCTCAGACTCGAACTATGGCTACACCTTA. It translates to CASSSDSNYGYTL.

In its sample, this clonotype was seen many times. The V and J genes are TRBV5-1 and TRBJ2-7; D is uncertain. Trimming stripped 0 bases from V and 0 bases from J, with 7 bases between. Per the germline V gene, CDR1 is SGHRS and CDR2 is YFSETQ. The CDR3 covers 14 residues. The CDR3 DNA reads TGCGCCAGCAGCTTGGTAACGCTCTCCTACGAGCAGTACTTC. Protein sequence: CASSLVTLSYEQYF.

Points on this clonotype: A much larger clone lies a single base off, so this may be a read error. V usage is TRBV20-1 and J usage is TRBJ2-7, with TRBD1 matching 9 bases. Losses at the gene ends were 7 bases for V and 5 bases for J; bases not matched to a gene: 6. Per germline, CDR1 DFQATT and CDR2 SNEGSKA (reference sequence). The CDR3 has 12 amino acids. This chain's CDR3 is CSGGQGYDEQYF. The CDR3 nucleotides read TGCAGTGGAGGACAGGGGTATGACGAGCAGTACTTC.

The rearrangement uses TRBV6-1 and TRBJ2-4; D uncertain. Germline-derived CDR1 and CDR2 are MNHNS and SASEGT. Trimming left V 5 bases short and J 7 bases short, with 12 bases between. The CDR3 has 13 residues. Here the CDR3 DNA reads TGTGCCAGCAGTTTCGGTCCTCAGAACATTCAGTACTTC. The encoded protein is CASSFGPQNIQYF.

Within the sample, this clonotype is medium-sized. The rearrangement joins TRBV7-9 to TRBJ2-7, with 10 bases fitting TRBD1. V lost 5 bases and J lost 3; bases outside the gene matches: 4. There are 14 residues in the CDR3. CDR1 and CDR2 (germline): SEHNR, FQNEAQ (reference sequence). The CDR3 DNA is TGTGCCAGCAGCCCGGGACAGGGGATCTACGAGCAGTACTTC. Its protein product is CASSPGQGIYEQYF.

This clonotype is medium-sized within its sample. The V and J genes are TRBV30 and TRBJ2-7; no definite D call. Trimming removed 2 bases from V and 1 base from J, with 12 bases in between. Germline CDR1 reads GTSNPN; CDR2 reads SVGIG (reference sequence). The CDR3 runs 14 residues. The CDR3: CAWSQTPMSYEQYF. Written as DNA, the CDR3 is TGTGCCTGGAGTCAAACCCCGATGTCCTACGAGCAGTACTTC.

A word on this clonotype: A much larger clone differs from this one at a single base, so this may be a read error. This chain links TRBV28 with TRBJ1-1, with D unclear. This CDR3 has 15 amino acids. From germline, CDR1 is MDHEN and CDR2 SYDVKM. The CDR3 region is CASSWITRPGTEDFF. CDR3 DNA: TGTGCCAGCAGTTGGATTACCAGACCAGGCACTGAAGATTTCTTT.

This clonotype was counted at least ten times. This chain connects TRBV24-1 to TRBJ2-1, with 14 bases identical to TRBD2. V trimming: 1 base; J trimming: 8 bases; junction bases outside the gene matches: 3. The CDR3 is 16 residues long. CDR1 is KGHDR and CDR2 is SFDVKD in the germline V gene. The DNA for the CDR3 is TGTGCCACCAGTGATTTTGGGACTAGCGGGAGCGATGAGCAGTTCTTC. Its translation is CATSDFGTSGSDEQFF.